One and the same sample provided the 13 T cell receptor beta chains below, sequenced in a study of blood T cell repertoires in COVID-19. Produced via immunoSEQ multiplex PCR; TCRdb's table is partial and in-frame only. The sample gives a few hundred thousand clones, roughly 90% of which show up once; 4% to 5.5% is in the top ten. Sequences were obtained from PBMCs or T cells enriched from blood (not recorded which). These receptors were obtained from a woman under 30 with acute COVID-19.

The chain couples TRBV28 to TRBJ1-1; TRBD1 aligns across 12 bases. The ends lost 2 bases at V and 4 bases at J; junction bases unmatched: 8. CDR1 is MDHEN, CDR2 SYDVKM, per germline. CDR3 length equals 17 residues. CDR3 sequence: CASSLGTGGAVGTEAFF. CDR3 DNA sequence: TGTGCCAGCAGTTTAGGGACAGGGGGCGCGGTGGGCACTGAAGCTTTCTTT.

Details on this clone: A junction boundary mismatches the germline segment, possibly from a read error. V is TRBV5-6 and J is TRBJ2-7, with 12 bases that match TRBD2. The CDR3 totals 14 residues. CDR1 is SGHDT and CDR2 is YYEEEE in the germline V gene. The CDR3 DNA follows: TGTGCCAGCAGCCCCGGGACTAGCGGGCCCCTGAGTAACTTC. This sequence encodes CASSPGTSGPLSNF.

The CDR3 nucleotides are TGTGCCAGCAGCTTGGCCCTGAGGGCTGGGGCCAACGTCCTGACTTTC. Translated, it gives CASSLALRAGANVLTF. The chain has TRBV5-5 and TRBJ2-6, with a possible D match to TRBD2 (5 bases). CDR3 length: 16 residues. Germline assignment: CDR1 SGHKS and CDR2 YYEKEE (reference sequence). V gave up 0 bases and J gave up 2 bases, with 9 bases separating them. The full variable domain, rest sourced from reference TRBV5-5 and TRBJ2-6, is DAGVTQSPTHLIKTRGQQVTLRCSPISGHKSVSWYQQVLGQGPQFIFQYYEKEERGRGNFPDRFSARQFPNYSSELNVNALLLGDSALYLCASSLALRAGANVLTFGAGSRLTVL.

The genes are TRBV11-3 and TRBJ2-3, with 10 bases that match TRBD2. The CDR3 has 17 residues. From germline, CDR1 is SGHNT and CDR2 YENEEA. J was trimmed by 2 bases and V by 5 bases; bases with no gene match: 10. The CDR3, as DNA: TGTGCCAGCAGCGTCGGGACTAGCGCTTACCTCACAGATACGCAGTATTTT. Translated, it gives CASSVGTSAYLTDTQYF.

The J gene is TRBJ2-5, the V gene TRBV19, with 7 bases fitting TRBD1. The CDR3 runs 13 residues. V dropped 5 bases and J dropped 3; count of bases not matched to a gene: 3. Per germline, CDR1 LNHDA and CDR2 SQIVND (reference sequence). DNA for the CDR3: TGTGCCAGTAGTGTTGACAGGGAAGAGACCCAGTACTTC. Translating it yields CASSVDREETQYF.

The chain recombines TRBV4-2 with TRBJ2-1, with 9 positions matching TRBD2. After removal of 0 bases from V and 7 bases from J, the junction contained 7 bases not matched to a gene. Germline V CDR1 and CDR2: LGHNA, YNFKEQ. The CDR3 spans 16 residues. In nucleotides, the CDR3 is TGTGCCAGCAGCCAAGATTTTAGCGGGAGTTGGAATGAGCAGTTCTTC. Protein sequence: CASSQDFSGSWNEQFF.

The CDR3 loop is CASQASTEAFF. Written as DNA, the CDR3 is TGTGCCAGCCAGGCGAGCACTGAAGCTTTCTTT. The chain links TRBV25-1 to TRBJ1-1, with no clear D. Germline CDR1 reads MGHDK; CDR2 reads SYGVNS. V shed 8 bases and J shed 4 bases, with 8 bases lying between them. The CDR3 has 11 residues.

The chain links TRBV28 to TRBJ2-7; D possibly corresponds to TRBD1 (6 bases). Trimming removed 5 bases at V and 3 bases at J, with 11 bases between. Germline V CDR1 and CDR2: MDHEN, SYDVKM. The length of the CDR3 is 13 residues. The CDR3 sequence: CASSPGHHYEQYF. As DNA, the CDR3 is TGTGCCAGCAGTCCGGGACACCACTACGAGCAGTACTTC.

The chain uses TRBV29-1 and TRBJ1-1; D is uncertain. V gave up 6 bases and J gave up 3 bases, with 20 bases separating them. The CDR3 length is 15 residues. CDR1 and CDR2 (germline): SQVTM, ANQGSEA. Here the CDR3 reads CSVDVRRERDTEAFF. In DNA, the CDR3 is TGCAGCGTAGATGTCCGGAGGGAAAGGGACACTGAAGCTTTCTTT.

This sequence joins TRBV11-3 and TRBJ2-7; possible D gene TRBD2, 5 bases. The V gene lost 4 bases and the J gene lost 3 bases, with 16 bases spanning the gap. This CDR3 contains 15 residues. Germline-derived CDR1 and CDR2 are SGHNT and YENEEA. CDR3 nucleotide sequence: TGTGCCAGCAGCTCATATACCCGGGGAAGCTACGAGCAGTACTTC. It specifies CASSSYTRGSYEQYF. The complete variable domain, with remaining parts taken from reference TRBV11-3 and TRBJ2-7, reads EAGVVQSPRYKIIEKKQPVAFWCNPISGHNTLYWYLQNLGQGPELLIRYENEEAVDDSQLPKDRFSAERLKGVDSTLKIQPAELGDSAVYLCASSSYTRGSYEQYFGPGTRLTVT.

The chain uses TRBV12-5 and TRBJ1-1; 10 bases align to TRBD1. J was trimmed by 11 bases and V by 2 bases; bases with no gene match: 5. Germline assignment: CDR1 LGHNT and CDR2 FRNRAP. The CDR3 sequence is 13 residues long. The CDR3 nucleotides are TGTGCTAGTGGTTTGTACCCGGGACAGGGGGCTTTCTTT. The encoded protein is CASGLYPGQGAFF.

The chain links TRBV28 to TRBJ1-5; tentatively, D is TRBD1 (6 bases). CDR3 length: 14 residues. V was shortened by 5 bases and J by 4 bases, with 12 bases between the two germline ends. The germline V gene encodes CDR1 MDHEN and CDR2 SYDVKM. The CDR3: CASSLTGINQPQHF. Here the CDR3 DNA reads TGTGCCAGCAGTCTCACAGGGATTAATCAGCCCCAGCATTTT. Based on the CDR3 plus reference TRBV28 and TRBJ1-5, the full variable domain is DVKVTQSSRYLVKRTGEKVFLECVQDMDHENMFWYRQDPGLGLRLIYFSYDVKMKEKGDIPEGYSVSREKKERFSLILESASTNQTSMYLCASSLTGINQPQHFGDGTRLSIL.

V gene TRBV5-1 combines with J gene TRBJ1-3, with a tentative D call TRBD1 (5 bases). With 4 bases removed from V and 3 bases from J, the gap between germline ends came to 11 bases. This CDR3 contains 14 residues. Germline V gene sequence: CDR1 SGHRS, CDR2 YFSETQ. The CDR3 nucleotides are TGCGCCAGCAGCGTGACAGTAGGTGGAAACACCATATATTTT. Protein: CASSVTVGGNTIYF.